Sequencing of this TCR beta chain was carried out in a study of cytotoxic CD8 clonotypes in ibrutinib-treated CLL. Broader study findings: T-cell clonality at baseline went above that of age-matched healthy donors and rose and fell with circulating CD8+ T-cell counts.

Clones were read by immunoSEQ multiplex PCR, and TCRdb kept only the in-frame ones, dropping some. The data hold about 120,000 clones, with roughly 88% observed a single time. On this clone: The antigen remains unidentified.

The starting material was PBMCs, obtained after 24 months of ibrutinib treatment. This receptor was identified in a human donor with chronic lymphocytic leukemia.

The CDR3, as DNA: TGTGCCAGCAGCCTTGGCTTGCAGGGGGCCCGAAGCACAGATACGCAGTATTTT. It encodes CASSLGLQGARSTDTQYF. The chain is built from TRBV14 and TRBJ2-3, with 8 bases aligning to TRBD1. The CDR3 has 18 amino acids. Germline V gives CDR1 SGHDN, CDR2 FVKESK. V lost 4 bases, J lost 0 bases, and 12 bases stayed unmatched.